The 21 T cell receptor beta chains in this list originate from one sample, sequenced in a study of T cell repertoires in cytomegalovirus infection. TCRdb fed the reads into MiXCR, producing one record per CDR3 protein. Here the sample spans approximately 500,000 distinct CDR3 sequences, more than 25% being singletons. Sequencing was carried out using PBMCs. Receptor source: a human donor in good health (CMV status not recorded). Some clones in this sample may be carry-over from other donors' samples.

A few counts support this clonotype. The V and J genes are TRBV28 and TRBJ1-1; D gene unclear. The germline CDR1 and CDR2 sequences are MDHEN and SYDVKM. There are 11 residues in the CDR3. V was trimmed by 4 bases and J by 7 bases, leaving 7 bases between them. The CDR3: CASSSDGEAFF. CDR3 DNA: TGTGCCAGCAGTTCGGACGGTGAAGCTTTCTTT.

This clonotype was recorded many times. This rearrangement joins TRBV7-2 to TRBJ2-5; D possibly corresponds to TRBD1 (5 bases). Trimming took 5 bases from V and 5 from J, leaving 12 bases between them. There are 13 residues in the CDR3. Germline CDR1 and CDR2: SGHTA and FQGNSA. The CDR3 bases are TGTGCCAGCAGCCCACAGGTGGAGGAGACCCAGTACTTC. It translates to CASSPQVEETQYF.

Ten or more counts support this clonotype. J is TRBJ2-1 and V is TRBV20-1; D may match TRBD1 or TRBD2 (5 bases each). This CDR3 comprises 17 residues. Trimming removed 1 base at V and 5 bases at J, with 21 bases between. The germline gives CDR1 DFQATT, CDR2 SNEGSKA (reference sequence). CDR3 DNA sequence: TGCAGTGCTAGAGGCTTCGTAAGGGACCTAGGGAACAATGAGCAGTTCTTC. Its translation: CSARGFVRDLGNNEQFF.

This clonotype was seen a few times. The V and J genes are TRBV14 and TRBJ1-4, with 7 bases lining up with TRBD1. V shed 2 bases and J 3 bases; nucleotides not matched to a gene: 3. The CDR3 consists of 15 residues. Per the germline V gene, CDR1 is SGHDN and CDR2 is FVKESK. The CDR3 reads CASSQPGTANEKLFF. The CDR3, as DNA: TGTGCCAGCAGCCAACCTGGGACAGCTAATGAAAAACTGTTTTTT.

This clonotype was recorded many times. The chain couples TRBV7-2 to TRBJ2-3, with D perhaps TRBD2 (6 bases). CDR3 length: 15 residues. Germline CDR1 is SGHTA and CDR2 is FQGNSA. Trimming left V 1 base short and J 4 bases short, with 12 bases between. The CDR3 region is CASSLVTGASDTQYF. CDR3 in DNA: TGTGCCAGCAGCTTAGTTACGGGAGCTTCAGATACGCAGTATTTT.

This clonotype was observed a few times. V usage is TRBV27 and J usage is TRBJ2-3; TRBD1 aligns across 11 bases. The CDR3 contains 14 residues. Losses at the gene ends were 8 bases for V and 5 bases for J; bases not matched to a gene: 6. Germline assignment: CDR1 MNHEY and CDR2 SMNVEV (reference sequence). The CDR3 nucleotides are TGTGCCAGCGGACAGGGGGCTTTTATAGATACGCAGTATTTT. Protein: CASGQGAFIDTQYF.

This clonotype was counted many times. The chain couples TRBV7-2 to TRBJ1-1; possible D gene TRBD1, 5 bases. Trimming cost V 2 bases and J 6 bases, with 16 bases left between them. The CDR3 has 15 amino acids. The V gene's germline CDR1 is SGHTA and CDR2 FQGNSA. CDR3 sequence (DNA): TGTGCCAGCAGCTTACTGCCAGGGTGGGTGGCTGAAGCTTTCTTT. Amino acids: CASSLLPGWVAEAFF.

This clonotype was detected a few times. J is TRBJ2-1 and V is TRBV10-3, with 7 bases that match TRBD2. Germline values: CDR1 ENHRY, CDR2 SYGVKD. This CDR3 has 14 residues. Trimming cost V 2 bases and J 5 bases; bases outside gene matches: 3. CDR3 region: CAISEIGGNNEQFF. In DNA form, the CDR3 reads TGTGCCATCAGTGAGATCGGGGGGAACAATGAGCAGTTCTTC.

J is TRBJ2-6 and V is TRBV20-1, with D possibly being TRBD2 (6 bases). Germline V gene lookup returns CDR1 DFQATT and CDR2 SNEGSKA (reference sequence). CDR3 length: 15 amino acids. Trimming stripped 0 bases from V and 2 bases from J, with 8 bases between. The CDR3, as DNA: TGCAGTGCTAGAGATGGAGGGGCTGGGGCCAACGTCCTGACTTTC. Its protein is CSARDGGAGANVLTF.

The CDR3 DNA reads as TGTGCCAGCAGCCCTTTCCTCGGGCCAGCGGGGCAAAAAAACATTCAGTACTTC. This encodes CASSPFLGPAGQKNIQYF. V usage is TRBV7-9 and J usage is TRBJ2-4; 7 nucleotides align to TRBD2. The ends lost 5 bases at V and 4 bases at J; junction bases unmatched: 17. Germline CDR1 and CDR2: SEHNR and FQNEAQ (reference sequence). This CDR3 has 18 amino acids.

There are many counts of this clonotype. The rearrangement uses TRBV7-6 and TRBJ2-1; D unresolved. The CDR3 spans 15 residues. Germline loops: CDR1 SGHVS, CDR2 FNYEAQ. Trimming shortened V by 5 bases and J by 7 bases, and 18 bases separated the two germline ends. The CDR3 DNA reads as TGTGCCAGCAGCCCCAATTTCTATGGATATAATGAGCAGTTCTTC. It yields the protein CASSPNFYGYNEQFF.

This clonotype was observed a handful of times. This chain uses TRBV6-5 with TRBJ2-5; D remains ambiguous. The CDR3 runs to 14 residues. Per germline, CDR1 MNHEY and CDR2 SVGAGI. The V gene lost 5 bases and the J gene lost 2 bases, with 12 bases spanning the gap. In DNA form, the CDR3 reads TGTGCCAGCAGTAAACAAGACACACAAGAGACCCAGTACTTC. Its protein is CASSKQDTQETQYF.

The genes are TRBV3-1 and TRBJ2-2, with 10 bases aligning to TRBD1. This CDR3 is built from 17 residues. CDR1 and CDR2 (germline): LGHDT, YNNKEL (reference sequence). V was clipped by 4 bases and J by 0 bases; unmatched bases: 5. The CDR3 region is CASSLSGTGANTGELFF. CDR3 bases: TGTGCCAGCAGCCTTTCCGGGACAGGGGCGAACACCGGGGAGCTGTTTTTT. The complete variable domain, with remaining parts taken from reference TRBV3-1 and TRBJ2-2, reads DTAVSQTPKYLVTQMGNDKSIKCEQNLGHDTMYWYKQDSKKFLKIMFSYNNKELIINETVPNRFSPKSPDKAHLNLHINSLELGDSAVYFCASSLSGTGANTGELFFGEGSRLTVL.

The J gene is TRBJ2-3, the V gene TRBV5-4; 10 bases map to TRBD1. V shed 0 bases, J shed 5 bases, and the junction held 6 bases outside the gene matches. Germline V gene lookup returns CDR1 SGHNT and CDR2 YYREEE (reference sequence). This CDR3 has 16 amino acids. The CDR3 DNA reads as TGTGCCAGCAGCTTGGGGTCCGGGACAGGGGTAGATACGCAGTATTTT. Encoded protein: CASSLGSGTGVDTQYF.

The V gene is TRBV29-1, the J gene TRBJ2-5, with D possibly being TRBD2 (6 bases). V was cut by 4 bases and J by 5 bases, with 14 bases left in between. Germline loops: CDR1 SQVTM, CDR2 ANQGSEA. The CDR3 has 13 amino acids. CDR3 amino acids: CSVAGGNVETQYF. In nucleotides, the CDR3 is TGCAGCGTTGCCGGCGGGAATGTGGAGACCCAGTACTTC. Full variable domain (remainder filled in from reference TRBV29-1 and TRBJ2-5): SAVISQKPSRDICQRGTSLTIQCQVDSQVTMMFWYRQQPGQSLTLIATANQGSEATYESGFVIDKFPISRPNLTFSTLTVSNMSPEDSSIYLCSVAGGNVETQYFGPGTRLLVL.

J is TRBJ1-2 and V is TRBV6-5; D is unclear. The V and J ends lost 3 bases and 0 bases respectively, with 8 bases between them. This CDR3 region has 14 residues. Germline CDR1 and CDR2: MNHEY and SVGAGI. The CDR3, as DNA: TGTGCCAGCAGTTATGTGGCGGCTAACTATGGCTACACCTTC. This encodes CASSYVAANYGYTF.

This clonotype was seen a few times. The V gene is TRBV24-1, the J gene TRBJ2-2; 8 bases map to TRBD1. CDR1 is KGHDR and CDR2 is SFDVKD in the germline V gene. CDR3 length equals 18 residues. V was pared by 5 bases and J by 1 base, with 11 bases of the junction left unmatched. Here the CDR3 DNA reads TGTGCCACCAGTGCATACTTCCCCGGGACAGGGAACACCGGGGAGCTGTTTTTT. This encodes CATSAYFPGTGNTGELFF.

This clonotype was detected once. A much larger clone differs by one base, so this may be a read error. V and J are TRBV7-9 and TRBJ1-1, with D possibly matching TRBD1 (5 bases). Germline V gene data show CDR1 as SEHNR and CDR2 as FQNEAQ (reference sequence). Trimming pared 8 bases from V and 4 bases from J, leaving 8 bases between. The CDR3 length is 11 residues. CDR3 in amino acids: CASPGGTEAFF. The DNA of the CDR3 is TGTGCCAGCCCGGGGGGCACTGAAGCTTTCTTT.

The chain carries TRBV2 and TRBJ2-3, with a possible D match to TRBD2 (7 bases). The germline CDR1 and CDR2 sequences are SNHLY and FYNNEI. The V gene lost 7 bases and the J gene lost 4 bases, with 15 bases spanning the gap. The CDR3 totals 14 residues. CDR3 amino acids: CASTQAGASDTQYF. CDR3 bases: TGTGCCAGCACCCAGGCGGGGGCTTCAGATACGCAGTATTTT. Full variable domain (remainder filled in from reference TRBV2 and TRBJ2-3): EPEVTQTPSHQVTQMGQEVILRCVPISNHLYFYWYRQILGQKVEFLVSFYNNEISEKSEIFDDQFSVERPDGSNFTLKIRSTKLEDSAMYFCASTQAGASDTQYFGPGTRLTVL.

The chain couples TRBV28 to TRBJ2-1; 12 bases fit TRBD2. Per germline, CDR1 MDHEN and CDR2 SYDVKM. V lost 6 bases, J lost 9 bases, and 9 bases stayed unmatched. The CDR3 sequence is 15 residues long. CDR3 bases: TGTGCCAGCAGCCTCGCTAGCGGGAGGGGCAGTGAGCAGTTCTTC. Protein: CASSLASGRGSEQFF.

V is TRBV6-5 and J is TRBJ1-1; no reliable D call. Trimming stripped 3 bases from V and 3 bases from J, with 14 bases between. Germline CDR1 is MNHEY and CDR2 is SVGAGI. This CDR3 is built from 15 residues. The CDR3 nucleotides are TGTGCCAGCAGTTATTACCGTCCCCAGGACACTGAAGCTTTCTTT. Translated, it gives CASSYYRPQDTEAFF.